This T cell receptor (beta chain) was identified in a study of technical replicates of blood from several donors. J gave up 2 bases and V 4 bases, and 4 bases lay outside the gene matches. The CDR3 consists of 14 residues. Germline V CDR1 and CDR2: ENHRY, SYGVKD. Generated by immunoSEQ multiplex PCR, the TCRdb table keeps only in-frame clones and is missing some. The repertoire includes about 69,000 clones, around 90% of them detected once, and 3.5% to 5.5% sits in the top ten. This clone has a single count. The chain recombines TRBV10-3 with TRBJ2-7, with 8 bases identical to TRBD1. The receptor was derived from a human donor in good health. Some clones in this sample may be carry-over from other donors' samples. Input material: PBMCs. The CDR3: CAISGTGSPYEQYF. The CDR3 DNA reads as TGTGCCATCAGTGGGACAGGGTCACCCTACGAGCAGTACTTC.